This T cell receptor beta chain was identified in a study of CD8+ T cells in alopecia areata. Study in general: Those treated were given oral tofacitinib at 5 to 10 mg twice daily. Patients took tofacitinib for 6 to 18 months, followed by 6 drug-free months.

Lesional scalp tissue (obtained by punch biopsy) and peripheral blood were collected from alopecia areata patients. Looked up from germline, CDR1 is SGHNT and CDR2 is YYREEE (reference sequence). Trimming stripped 10 bases from V and 2 bases from J, with 15 bases between. This CDR3 comprises 13 residues. RNA was isolated and reverse transcribed to cDNA, the sequencing template. TCRdb's table, derived via immunoSEQ multiplex PCR, lists solely in-frame clones and lacks some. The data hold 100,000 to 150,000 clones, with approximately 49% observed a single time. Overall study findings and caveats: Normal scalp showed lower clonality than lesional scalp, especially alopecia totalis/universalis.

This clone was counted a single time. The antigen is undetermined. Here the sequenced sample was CD8+ T cells sorted from blood, taken at week 0. This clonotype was obtained from a human donor with alopecia areata. The chain joins TRBV5-4 to TRBJ1-2; D ambiguous. The CDR3 coding sequence is TGTGCCTCCATTGGACCACCAAACTATGGCTACACCTTC. This sequence encodes CASIGPPNYGYTF.